This entry concerns a single TCR beta chain. The antigen is not known. MiXCR, run by TCRdb on the reads, gives a single entry per CDR3 protein. Among about 98,000 distinct CDR3 sequences listed, 15% to 20% were seen once. The data derive from a study of T cell repertoires in cytomegalovirus infection. Study details: Public TCR beta signatures provided an indication of both CMV infection and a matching HLA type.

Regarding the study as a whole: Within the response measured ex vivo, HLA-C-restricted CMV-specific TCR beta clonotypes were dominant. Carriers of CMV and the relevant HLA type were discriminated by public TCR beta frequency.

This TCR was sampled from a human donor in good health (CMV status not recorded). Some clones in this sample may be carry-over from other donors' samples. The sample consisted of PBMCs.

The CDR3 sequence is CASAYMGTQQFF. The CDR3 nucleotides are TGTGCCAGTGCTTACATGGGGACACAGCAGTTCTTC. This chain connects TRBV19 to TRBJ2-1; perhaps TRBD1 as D (6 bases). Trimming took 8 bases from V and 11 from J, leaving 16 bases between them. Looked up from germline, CDR1 is LNHDA and CDR2 is SQIVND (reference sequence). The CDR3 loop spans 12 amino acids.